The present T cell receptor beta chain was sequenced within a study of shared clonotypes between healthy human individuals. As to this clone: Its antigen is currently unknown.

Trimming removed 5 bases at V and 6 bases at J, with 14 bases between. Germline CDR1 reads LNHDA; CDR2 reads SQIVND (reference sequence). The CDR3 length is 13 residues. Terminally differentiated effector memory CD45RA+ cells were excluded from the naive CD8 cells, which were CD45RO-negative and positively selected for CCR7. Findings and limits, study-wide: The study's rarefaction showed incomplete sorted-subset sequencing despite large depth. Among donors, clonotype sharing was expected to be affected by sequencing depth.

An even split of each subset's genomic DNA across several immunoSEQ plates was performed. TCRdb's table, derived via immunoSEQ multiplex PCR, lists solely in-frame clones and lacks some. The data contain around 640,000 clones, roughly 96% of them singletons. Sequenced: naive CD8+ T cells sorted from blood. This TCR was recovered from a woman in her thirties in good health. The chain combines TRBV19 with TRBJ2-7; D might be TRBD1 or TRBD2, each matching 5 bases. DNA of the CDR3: TGTGCCAGTAGTCCAGGGACCTACCTCGAGCAGTACTTC. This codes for CASSPGTYLEQYF.